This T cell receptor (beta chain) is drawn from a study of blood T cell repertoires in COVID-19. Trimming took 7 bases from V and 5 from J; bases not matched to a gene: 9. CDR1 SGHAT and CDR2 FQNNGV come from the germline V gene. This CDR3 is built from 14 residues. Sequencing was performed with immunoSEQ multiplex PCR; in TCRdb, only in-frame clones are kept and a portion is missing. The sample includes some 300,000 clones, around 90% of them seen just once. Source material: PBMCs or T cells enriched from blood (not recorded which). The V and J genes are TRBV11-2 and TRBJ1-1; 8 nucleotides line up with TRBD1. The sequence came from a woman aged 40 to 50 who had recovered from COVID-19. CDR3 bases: TGTGCCAGCACCCTTCGGACAGGGCGAACTGAAGCTTTCTTT. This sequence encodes CASTLRTGRTEAFF. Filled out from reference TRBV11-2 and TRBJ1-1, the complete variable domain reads EAGVAQSPRYKIIEKRQSVAFWCNPISGHATLYWYQQILGQGPKLLIQFQNNGVVDDSQLPKDRFSAERLKGVDSTLKIQPAKLEDSAVYLCASTLRTGRTEAFFGQGTRLTVV.